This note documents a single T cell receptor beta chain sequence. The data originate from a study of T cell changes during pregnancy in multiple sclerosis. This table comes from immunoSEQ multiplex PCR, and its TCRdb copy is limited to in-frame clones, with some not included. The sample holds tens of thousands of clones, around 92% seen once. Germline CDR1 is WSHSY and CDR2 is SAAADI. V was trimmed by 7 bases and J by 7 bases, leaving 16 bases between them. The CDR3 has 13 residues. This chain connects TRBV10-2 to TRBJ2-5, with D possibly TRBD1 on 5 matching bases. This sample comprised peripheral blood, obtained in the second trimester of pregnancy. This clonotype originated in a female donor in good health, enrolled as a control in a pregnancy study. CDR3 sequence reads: CASNRQGSGTQYF. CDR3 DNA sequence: TGCGCCAGCAACCGCCAGGGCTCGGGGACCCAGTACTTC.